The 6 T cell receptor beta chains reported below all come from one sample, sequenced in a study of T cells in localized non-small cell lung cancer. Only in-frame clones appear in the TCRdb table, and some are missing; sequencing was by immunoSEQ multiplex PCR. This sample has about 27,000 clones, with 80% to 85% found just once. Sequences were derived from peripheral blood, sampled before any cancer treatment. Receptors were obtained from a woman aged 35 to 70 with stage I lung adenocarcinoma.

The chain uses TRBV6-1 and TRBJ2-7; maybe TRBD1 (6 bases). Germline lookup yields CDR1 MNHNS and CDR2 SASEGT. Trimming shortened V by 3 bases and J by 3 bases, and 18 bases separated the two germline ends. This CDR3 has 16 residues. CDR3 residues: CASSDTGQPSNYEQYF. The CDR3 region has the DNA TGTGCCAGCAGTGACACCGGACAGCCGTCTAACTACGAGCAGTACTTC.

This sequence joins TRBV30 and TRBJ1-6; D is undetermined. Trimming stripped 2 bases from V and 0 bases from J, with 5 bases between. The CDR3 covers 14 residues. The germline gives CDR1 GTSNPN, CDR2 SVGIG (reference sequence). The CDR3 is CAWSRGSYNSPLHF. The CDR3 region has the DNA TGTGCCTGGAGTAGAGGCTCCTATAATTCACCCCTCCACTTT. The whole variable domain, remainder taken from reference TRBV30 and TRBJ1-6, is SQTIHQWPATLVQPVGSPLSLECTVEGTSNPNLYWYRQAAGRGLQLLFYSVGIGQISSEVPQNLSASRPQDRQFILSSKKLLLSDSGFYLCAWSRGSYNSPLHFGNGTRLTVT.

The count of this clone is one. The J gene is TRBJ1-6, the V gene TRBV5-4; D is undetermined. The V gene's germline CDR1 is SGHNT and CDR2 YYREEE (reference sequence). V shed 4 bases and J shed 11 bases, with 22 bases lying between them. CDR3 length: 16 residues. CDR3 coding DNA: TGTGCCAGCAGCGTAGGAGAAGGATCTCCGGGGACACCCCTCCACTTT. It specifies CASSVGEGSPGTPLHF.

This clone has only one observation. The chain has TRBV30 and TRBJ1-5; no definite D call. The CDR3 loop spans 13 amino acids. The V gene lost 2 bases and the J gene lost 5 bases, with 10 bases spanning the gap. Per the germline V gene, CDR1 is GTSNPN and CDR2 is SVGIG (reference sequence). The CDR3 reads CAWSMDGDQPQHF. The CDR3 coding sequence is TGTGCCTGGAGTATGGACGGCGATCAGCCCCAGCATTTT.

The CDR3 nucleotides read TGTGCCAGCACCCCGGGGCAGGGAGTGTCACCCCTCCACTTT. This encodes CASTPGQGVSPLHF. This chain uses TRBV6-1 with TRBJ1-6; D is possibly TRBD1 (5 bases). The germline CDR1 and CDR2 sequences are MNHNS and SASEGT. This CDR3 region has 14 residues. Trimming shortened V by 7 bases and J by 10 bases, and 17 bases separated the two germline ends.

The chain joins TRBV11-3 to TRBJ2-4, with TRBD2 identical over 14 bases. The germline V gene has CDR1 SGHNT and CDR2 YENEEA. Trimming cost V 4 bases and J 7 bases; bases outside gene matches: 6. The CDR3 is 16 residues long. CDR3 coding DNA: TGTGCCAGCAGCTCAGGACTAGCGGGGGGCCTTAACATTCAGTACTTC. Translation gives CASSSGLAGGLNIQYF.